The rows below give T cell receptor beta chains drawn from one sample of a study of blood T cell repertoires in COVID-19. Sequencing used immunoSEQ multiplex PCR; TCRdb keeps in-frame clones, though not all of them. The sample lists hundreds of thousands of clones, 80% to 85% occurring once. Material for sequencing was PBMCs or T cells enriched from blood (not recorded which). Receptors originate from a woman aged 40 to 50 who had recovered from COVID-19. Each CDR3 is given with its conserved first and last residue. The D gene is left open where the match is weak. Where a row states a size, it is once, few, many or the class of an expanded clone; other rows omit it.

d_call	clone_size	v_call	j_call	cdr3_nt	cdr3_aa
.	.	TRBV12-3/TRBV12-4	TRBJ2-7	TGTGCCAGCAGTTTCGACAGTTCCTACGAGCAGTACTTC	CASSFDSSYEQYF
TRBD1	.	TRBV6-4	TRBJ2-4	TGTGCCAGCAGTGAGCAACAGGGGGGCATTCAGTACTTC	CASSEQQGGIQYF
.	.	TRBV11-2	TRBJ2-5	TGTGCCAGCGGGGCAGGGGCCCCAGAGACCCAGTACTTC	CASGAGAPETQYF
.	once	TRBV9	TRBJ1-3	TGTGCCAGCAGCGTAGGTATCTCTGGAAACACCATATATTTT	CASSVGISGNTIYF
.	.	TRBV7-9	TRBJ1-5	TGTGCCAGCAGCTCCCAAAGGGAGCATCAGCCCCAGCATTTT	CASSSQREHQPQHF
.	.	TRBV7-6	TRBJ2-1	TGTGCCAGCAGCTTGGTGGGGCGGAATGAGCAGTTCTTC	CASSLVGRNEQFF
TRBD2	.	TRBV30	TRBJ2-3	TGTGCCTGGAGTCACCAACGATTGATACTAGCGGGAGTATCAGATACGCAGTATTTT	CAWSHQRLILAGVSDTQYF
TRBD1	.	TRBV6-5	TRBJ1-6	TGTGCCAGCAGCAGGGGGCGACTTTCACCCCTCCACTTT	CASSRGRLSPLHF
.	once	TRBV11-2	TRBJ2-7	TGTGCCAGCAGCTTATACCAGGGCTACGAGCAGTACTTC	CASSLYQGYEQYF
TRBD1	.	TRBV27	TRBJ1-2	TGTGCCAGCAGTCCCGGGACAGGTGGCTACACCTTC	CASSPGTGGYTF
.	.	TRBV7-9	TRBJ2-4	TGTGCCAGCAGCGGAAGCAGGCGCAAAAACATTCAGTACTTC	CASSGSRRKNIQYF
.	.	TRBV6-4	TRBJ1-5	TGTGCCAGCAGTGGGGCTGATAGGCGTAGCAATCAGCCCCAGCATTTT	CASSGADRRSNQPQHF
TRBD2	once	TRBV7-7	TRBJ2-1	TGTGCCAGCAGCGAGGGACTAGCGGGAGCCAATGAGCAGTTCTTC	CASSEGLAGANEQFF
TRBD1	.	TRBV12-3/TRBV12-4	TRBJ1-2	TGTGCCAGCAGCCTACAGGGGGCATATGGCTACACCTTC	CASSLQGAYGYTF
TRBD2	.	TRBV2	TRBJ2-2	TGTGCCAGTAGTTCGGTGAGCGGGAGCCGATACACCGGGGAGCTGTTTTTT	CASSSVSGSRYTGELFF
.	few	TRBV14	TRBJ1-2	TGTGCCAGCAGCCAATCCAGGGGTGGAGGCTACACCTTC	CASSQSRGGGYTF
.	.	TRBV18	TRBJ2-6	TGTGCCAGCTCACCGGCCTCTGGGGCCAACGTCCTGACTTTC	CASSPASGANVLTF
.	.	TRBV5-1	TRBJ2-1	TGCGCCAGCAGCTTTATGAGGGCTTCTTACAATGAGCAGTTCTTC	CASSFMRASYNEQFF
.	.	TRBV6-1	TRBJ2-3	TGTGCCAGCAGTGAAGCGCTAACCACAGATACGCAGTATTTT	CASSEALTTDTQYF
.	once	TRBV29-1	TRBJ2-3	TGCAGCGTTGAGGGGGCCCCAGGGGCCAAAGGTAGTAGCACAGATACGCAGTATTTT	CSVEGAPGAKGSSTDTQYF
.	.	TRBV2	TRBJ2-2	TGTGCCAGCAGTGCGGTCCGATCGAACACCGGGGAGCTGTTTTTT	CASSAVRSNTGELFF
TRBD1	.	TRBV29-1	TRBJ1-1	TGCAGCGTTGATAAGGCAGGGGGCACTGAAGCTTTCTTT	CSVDKAGGTEAFF
TRBD2	few	TRBV7-9	TRBJ2-2	TGTGCCAGCAGACTTTTAGCGGGAGGGGGCACCGGGGAGCTGTTTTTT	CASRLLAGGGTGELFF
TRBD1	.	TRBV19	TRBJ1-5	TGTGCCAGTAATGACGGGACAGATAGCAATCAGCCCCAGCATTTT	CASNDGTDSNQPQHF
TRBD1	.	TRBV6-5	TRBJ1-2	TGTGCCAGCAGTCGGGACAGGACTAACTATGGCTACACCTTC	CASSRDRTNYGYTF
.	.	TRBV28	TRBJ2-3	TGTGCCAGCGAGGGTAGCGTGAATACGCAGTATTTT	CASEGSVNTQYF
TRBD2	.	TRBV5-1	TRBJ2-1	TGCGCCAGCAGCCCAGCTAGCGGGAGAGGTTTTGGTGAGCAGTTCTTC	CASSPASGRGFGEQFF
.	.	TRBV7-2	TRBJ2-3	TGTGCCAGCAGCCAGACCTGGGGGGCAGATACGCAGTATTTT	CASSQTWGADTQYF
.	once	TRBV5-1	TRBJ1-3	TGCGCCAGCAGCCCCGGTCAAGCGAACTCTGGAAACACCATATATTTT	CASSPGQANSGNTIYF
.	.	TRBV19	TRBJ1-5	TGTGCCAGTAGAACTCGACAGCCCAATCAGCCCCAGCATTTT	CASRTRQPNQPQHF
.	.	TRBV29-1	TRBJ1-1	TGCAGCGCCGCCGCCGCAGTTGAAGCTTTCTTT	CSAAAAVEAFF
.	.	TRBV18	TRBJ2-5	TGTGCCAGCTCACCACCCGGGACACAAGAGACCCAGTACTTC	CASSPPGTQETQYF
.	.	TRBV7-6	TRBJ2-1	TGTGCCAGCAGCTTAGCGTTCTGGCATGAGCAGTTCTTC	CASSLAFWHEQFF
TRBD2	.	TRBV28	TRBJ2-7	TGTGCCAGCAGTCCTCCCGGACTAGCGGGGTCCTACGAGCAGTACTTC	CASSPPGLAGSYEQYF
.	.	TRBV24-1	TRBJ2-7	TGTGCCACCAGTGAAGGGGCGTCCTACGAGCAGTACTTC	CATSEGASYEQYF